The clone carrying this T cell receptor (beta chain) was seen a handful of times. The CDR3 is made up of 15 amino acids. V was trimmed by 2 bases and J by 2 bases, leaving 8 bases between them. Germline loops: CDR1 SGHRS, CDR2 YFSETQ. MiXCR, run by TCRdb on the RACE reads, gives a single entry per CDR3 protein. This sample carries around 80,000 distinct CDR3 sequences, more than 6.5% of them seen once, and the ten largest clones take around 1.3%. The data were obtained in a study of human T cells and chemical hapten exposure. Time point specified: patch test 2, 6 weeks after DPC sensitization. The treatment denotes: therapeutic diphenylcyclopropenone sensitization with weekly scalp DPC. Blood sampling occurred before each patch-test application.

This receptor was obtained from a woman under 40 with alopecia areata. Some clones in this sample may be carry-over from other donors' samples. This rearrangement joins TRBV5-1 to TRBJ1-6; TRBD1 might be the D (6 bases). The sample in question was whole blood, obtained in connection with sensitization to the hapten diphenylcyclopropenone (DPC). CDR3 bases: TGCGCCAGCAGCTTTGGGACACCCTATAATTCACCCCTCCACTTT. It translates to CASSFGTPYNSPLHF.